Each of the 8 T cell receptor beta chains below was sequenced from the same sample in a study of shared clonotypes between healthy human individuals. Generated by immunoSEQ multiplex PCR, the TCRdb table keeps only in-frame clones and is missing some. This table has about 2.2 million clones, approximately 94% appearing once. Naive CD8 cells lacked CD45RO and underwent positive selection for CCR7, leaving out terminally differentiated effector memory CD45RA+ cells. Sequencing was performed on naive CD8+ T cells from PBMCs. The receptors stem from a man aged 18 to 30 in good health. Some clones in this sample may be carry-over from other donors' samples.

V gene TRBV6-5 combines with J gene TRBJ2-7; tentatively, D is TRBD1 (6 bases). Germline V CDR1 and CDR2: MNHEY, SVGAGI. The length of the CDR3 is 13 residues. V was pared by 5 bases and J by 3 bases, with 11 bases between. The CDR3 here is CASSKDSFYEQYF. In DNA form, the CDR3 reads TGTGCCAGCAGTAAGGACAGTTTCTACGAGCAGTACTTC.

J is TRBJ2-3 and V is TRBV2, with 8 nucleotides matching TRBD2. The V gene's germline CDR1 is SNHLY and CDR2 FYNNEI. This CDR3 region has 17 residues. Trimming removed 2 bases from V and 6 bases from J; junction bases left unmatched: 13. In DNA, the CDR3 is TGTGCCAGCAGTGAACGGTCAATCCGGGGGGGATTTGATACGCAGTATTTT. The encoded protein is CASSERSIRGGFDTQYF. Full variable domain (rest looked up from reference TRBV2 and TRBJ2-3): EPEVTQTPSHQVTQMGQEVILRCVPISNHLYFYWYRQILGQKVEFLVSFYNNEISEKSEIFDDQFSVERPDGSNFTLKIRSTKLEDSAMYFCASSERSIRGGFDTQYFGPGTRLTVL.

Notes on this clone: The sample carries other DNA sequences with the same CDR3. CDR3 nucleotide sequence: TGTGCCAGCAGCGTGGGGGCCAACTATGGCTACACCTTC. Protein product: CASSVGANYGYTF. This sequence joins TRBV27 and TRBJ1-2; the D gene is possibly TRBD1 (6 bases). The length of the CDR3 is 13 residues. Germline CDR1 MNHEY, CDR2 SMNVEV (reference sequence). V lost 6 bases to trimming and J lost 2 bases, with 10 bases between them.

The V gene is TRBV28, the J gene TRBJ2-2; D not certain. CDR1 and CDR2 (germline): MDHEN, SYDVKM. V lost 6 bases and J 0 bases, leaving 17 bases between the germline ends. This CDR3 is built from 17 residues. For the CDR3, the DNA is TGTGCCAGCAGCCCTGAGCCAGAATACTCGAACACCGGGGAGCTGTTTTTT. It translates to CASSPEPEYSNTGELFF.

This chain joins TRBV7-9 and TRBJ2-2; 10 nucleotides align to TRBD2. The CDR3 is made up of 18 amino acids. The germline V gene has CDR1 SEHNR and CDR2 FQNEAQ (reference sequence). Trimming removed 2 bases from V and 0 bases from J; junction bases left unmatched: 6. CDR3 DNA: TGTGCCAGCAGCTTACCTACTAGCGGGACAGCGAACACCGGGGAGCTGTTTTTT. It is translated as CASSLPTSGTANTGELFF.

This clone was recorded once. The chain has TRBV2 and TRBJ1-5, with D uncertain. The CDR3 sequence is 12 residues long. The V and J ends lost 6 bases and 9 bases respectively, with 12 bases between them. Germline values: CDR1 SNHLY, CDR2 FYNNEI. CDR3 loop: CASRETPGPQHF. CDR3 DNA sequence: TGTGCCAGCAGGGAAACACCGGGGCCCCAGCATTTT. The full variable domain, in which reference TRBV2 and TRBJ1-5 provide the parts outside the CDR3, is EPEVTQTPSHQVTQMGQEVILRCVPISNHLYFYWYRQILGQKVEFLVSFYNNEISEKSEIFDDQFSVERPDGSNFTLKIRSTKLEDSAMYFCASRETPGPQHFGDGTRLSIL.

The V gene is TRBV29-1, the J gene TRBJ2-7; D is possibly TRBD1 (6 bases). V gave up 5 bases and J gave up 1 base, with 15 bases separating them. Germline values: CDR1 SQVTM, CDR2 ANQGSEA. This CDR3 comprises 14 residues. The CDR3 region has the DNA TGCAGCGTTCGGTCCAGGGGCAAGTCCTACGAGCAGTACTTC. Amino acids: CSVRSRGKSYEQYF.

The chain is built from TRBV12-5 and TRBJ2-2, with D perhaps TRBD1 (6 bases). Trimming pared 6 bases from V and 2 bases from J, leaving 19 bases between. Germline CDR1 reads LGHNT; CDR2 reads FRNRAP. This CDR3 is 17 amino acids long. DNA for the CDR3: TGTGCTAGTGGCCACATACCGGGACATTTCAACACCGGGGAGCTGTTTTTT. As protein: CASGHIPGHFNTGELFF.